This paragraph reports one T cell receptor (beta chain). V was shortened by 6 bases and J by 2 bases, with 8 bases between the two germline ends. Germline V gene sequence: CDR1 SGHTA, CDR2 FQGNSA. CDR3 length equals 12 residues. The method was immunoSEQ multiplex PCR; TCRdb's version includes in-frame clones alone and lacks a portion of them. The table records over 130,000 clones, around 89% of them present only once. These data belong to a study of blood T cell repertoires in COVID-19. The sample comprised peripheral blood. The TCR sequence derives from an elderly woman with acute or convalescent COVID-19. The genes are TRBV7-2 and TRBJ2-7; no definite D call. The CDR3 region is CASSRVTYEQYF. The CDR3 bases are TGTGCCAGCAGTCGGGTTACCTACGAGCAGTACTTC.